These 11 T cell receptor beta chains share one sample of origin, sequenced in a study of CD8 T cells in ankylosing spondylitis. Each CDR3 protein gets one entry after TCRdb re-called the 5' RACE reads with MiXCR. The sample lists about 140,000 distinct CDR3 sequences, 7.3% seen once, with under 15% in the top ten. Input material: blood, either unsorted or a sorted T cell fraction (not recorded which). These receptors were obtained from a female donor with ankylosing spondylitis or in good health (not recorded which).

The chain combines TRBV27 with TRBJ2-1; 13 nucleotides align to TRBD2. The germline CDR1 and CDR2 sequences are MNHEY and SMNVEV (reference sequence). V trimming: 5 bases; J trimming: 9 bases; junction bases outside the gene matches: 7. The CDR3 totals 15 residues. In DNA, the CDR3 is TGTGCCAGCAGTCTTAGGACTAGCGGGGGAGGTGAGCAGTTCTTC. This translates into CASSLRTSGGGEQFF.

This clonotype was found many times. The chain recombines TRBV9 with TRBJ1-6; the match to TRBD1 covers 7 bases. This CDR3 is built from 13 residues. Germline CDR1 is SGDLS and CDR2 is YYNGEE. The V gene end was trimmed by 4 bases and the J gene end by 8 bases; junction bases not matched to a gene: 3. The CDR3 here is CASSSGTDSPLHF. The CDR3 coding sequence is TGTGCCAGCAGCTCCGGGACAGATTCACCCCTCCACTTT. The variable domain in full, with the rest retrieved from reference TRBV9 and TRBJ1-6, is DSGVTQTPKHLITATGQRVTLRCSPRSGDLSVYWYQQSLDQGLQFLIQYYNGEERAKGNILERFSAQQFPDLHSELNLSSLELGDSALYFCASSSGTDSPLHFGNGTRLTVT.

This clonotype was picked up many times. The chain joins TRBV7-9 to TRBJ2-4; either TRBD1 or TRBD2 may fit D (5 bases each). CDR1 and CDR2 from the germline V gene are SEHNR and FQNEAQ (reference sequence). This CDR3 region has 15 residues. V dropped 5 bases and J dropped 6 bases, with 17 bases sitting between them. The CDR3 bases are TGTGCCAGCAGCCCTCGGGACGAAAAGGGAAACATTCAGTACTTC. It yields the protein CASSPRDEKGNIQYF.

This clonotype was seen a few times. This chain links TRBV30 with TRBJ2-7, with 7 bases lining up with TRBD2. The junction had 9 bases not matched to a gene; V was cut back by 3 bases and J by 7 bases. The CDR3 runs 13 residues. CDR1 and CDR2 from the germline V gene are GTSNPN and SVGIG (reference sequence). CDR3 amino acids: CAWSPGLLGEQYF. The CDR3 DNA reads as TGTGCCTGGAGCCCGGGACTACTGGGGGAGCAGTACTTC.

In its sample, this clonotype was seen many times. The chain recombines TRBV5-1 with TRBJ2-1; no clear D. CDR3 length: 16 amino acids. The germline V gene encodes CDR1 SGHRS and CDR2 YFSETQ. V gave up 2 bases and J gave up 0 bases, with 12 bases separating them. The CDR3 nucleotides read TGCGCCAGCAGCTTTTCTGCAAGGAGCTCCTACAATGAGCAGTTCTTC. This sequence encodes CASSFSARSSYNEQFF.

The table lists this clonotype with many counts. The chain has TRBV20-1 and TRBJ2-7, with 7 nucleotides matching TRBD2. V lost 6 bases and J lost 0; bases outside the gene matches: 5. Germline assignment: CDR1 DFQATT and CDR2 SNEGSKA (reference sequence). This CDR3 region has 13 residues. As DNA, the CDR3 is TGCAGTGCCGTACTAGCGCTCTCCTACGAGCAGTACTTC. Translating gives CSAVLALSYEQYF.

At least ten counts were recorded for this clonotype. The chain couples TRBV12-3 or TRBV12-4 to TRBJ1-1; D is unresolved. The CDR3 has 12 residues. Deletions cut 7 bases from V and 4 bases from J, with 10 bases between. The CDR3 spells CASTLGRTEAFF. As DNA, the CDR3 is TGTGCCAGCACCTTAGGTCGCACTGAAGCTTTCTTT.

This clonotype has at least ten counts. This rearrangement joins TRBV5-4 to TRBJ2-7; 8 bases agree with TRBD2. Germline values: CDR1 SGHNT, CDR2 YYREEE (reference sequence). The V gene end was trimmed by 3 bases and the J gene end by 3 bases; junction bases not matched to a gene: 5. CDR3 length: 14 residues. As DNA, the CDR3 is TGTGCCAGCAGCTCCGGGGGGGACAACTACGAGCAGTACTTC. Its translation: CASSSGGDNYEQYF. The complete variable domain, with remaining parts taken from reference TRBV5-4 and TRBJ2-7, reads ETGVTQSPTHLIKTRGQQVTLRCSSQSGHNTVSWYQQALGQGPQFIFQYYREEENGRGNFPPRFSGLQFPNYSSELNVNALELDDSALYLCASSSGGDNYEQYFGPGTRLTVT.

This clonotype has at least ten counts. The chain uses TRBV20-1 and TRBJ1-1, with D unclear. Germline CDR1 is DFQATT and CDR2 is SNEGSKA (reference sequence). The V end lost 0 bases, the J end lost 0 bases, and 11 bases lay between the germline ends. This CDR3 comprises 15 residues. CDR3 sequence (DNA): TGCAGTGCTAGAGATCCCCCCCGCATGAACACTGAAGCTTTCTTT. Its protein is CSARDPPRMNTEAFF.

This clonotype has ten or more counts. J is TRBJ2-7 and V is TRBV3-1; D remains ambiguous. From germline, CDR1 is LGHDT and CDR2 YNNKEL (reference sequence). V shed 0 bases and J shed 1 base, with 10 bases lying between them. The length of the CDR3 is 15 residues. The CDR3 here is CASSQELGTSYEQYF. CDR3 nucleotides: TGTGCCAGCAGCCAAGAACTGGGTACTTCCTACGAGCAGTACTTC.

The sample holds many counts of this clonotype. The chain has TRBV5-1 and TRBJ2-1; D possibly corresponds to TRBD1 (5 bases). The germline gives CDR1 SGHRS, CDR2 YFSETQ. CDR3 length equals 15 residues. The V gene lost 3 bases and the J gene lost 2 bases, with 12 bases spanning the gap. DNA for the CDR3: TGCGCCAGCAGCTGGCAGGGTTTCACCTACAATGAGCAGTTCTTC. The encoded protein is CASSWQGFTYNEQFF.